This T cell receptor (beta chain) was recovered during a study of neurological immune-mediated disorders. The study's findings and limits: It was the repertoires of 18 of 34 multiple sclerosis patients that phylogenetic grouping placed in one related-CDR3 cluster, which is a possible signature.

Unsorted libraries were generated from 2 million PBMCs held at -80 degrees C. This clonotype has a count of ten or more. Its antigen is unidentified. The CDR3 loop spans 14 amino acids. In germline, CDR1 is SGHRS, CDR2 YFSETQ. V lost 1 base and J 6 bases, leaving 13 bases between the germline ends. The authors produced cDNA by 5'RACE using 10-nucleotide random UMIs. Every sequencing run generated in excess of 170 million TCR-beta sequences. These sequences covered 15-18 subjects. TCRdb itself ran the 5' RACE reads through MiXCR, one entry per CDR3 protein. Among 45,000 to 50,000 distinct CDR3 sequences listed, 4% to 5.5% were seen once.

The rearrangement uses TRBV5-1 and TRBJ1-1, with a possible D match to TRBD1 (5 bases). Sequenced input: PBMCs. This TCR was sampled from a woman aged 55-69 years with multiple sclerosis. The CDR3 loop reads CASSLSPGRAEAFF. CDR3 in DNA: TGCGCCAGCAGCTTGTCTCCAGGGCGGGCTGAAGCTTTCTTT.